The 19 T cell receptor beta chains reported below all come from one sample, sequenced in a study of cytomegalovirus exposure and HLA in healthy donors. Researchers ran the PCR with 60 Vbeta and 13 Jbeta primers. Only in-frame clones appear in the TCRdb table, and some are missing; sequencing was by immunoSEQ multiplex PCR. The table shows 150,000 to 200,000 clones, with approximately 79% occurring only once. The material sequenced was PBMCs. The receptors were sampled from a man aged 35-49 years in good health and CMV-seropositive.

The chain is built from TRBV9 and TRBJ2-3; 10 bases align to TRBD1. Germline V CDR1 and CDR2: SGDLS, YYNGEE. The V segment lost 4 bases and the J segment 5 bases; nucleotides outside the gene matches: 7. This CDR3 comprises 15 residues. The CDR3 reads CASSLGTGVGDTQYF. The CDR3 DNA sequence: TGTGCCAGCAGCCTCGGGACAGGGGTGGGAGATACGCAGTATTTT.

The V gene is TRBV11-2, the J gene TRBJ2-3; 8 nucleotides match TRBD2. This CDR3 contains 15 residues. Germline CDR1 and CDR2: SGHAT and FQNNGV. With 8 bases clipped from V and 5 bases from J, the junction kept 12 bases outside the gene matches. Written as DNA, the CDR3 is TGTGCCAGCTCGGGGGGGGCAGGGATATTAGATACGCAGTATTTT. The encoded protein is CASSGGAGILDTQYF. Complete variable domain (other parts from reference TRBV11-2 and TRBJ2-3): EAGVAQSPRYKIIEKRQSVAFWCNPISGHATLYWYQQILGQGPKLLIQFQNNGVVDDSQLPKDRFSAERLKGVDSTLKIQPAKLEDSAVYLCASSGGAGILDTQYFGPGTRLTVL.

The J gene is TRBJ1-2, the V gene TRBV7-2; no reliable D call. Between the trimmed V and J ends, which lost 1 base and 7 bases, there was a span of 19 bases. The length of the CDR3 is 16 residues. Germline CDR1 SGHTA, CDR2 FQGNSA. The CDR3 sequence: CASSLGFPEGSFGYTF. CDR3 coding DNA: TGTGCCAGCAGCTTAGGTTTCCCCGAGGGCAGCTTTGGCTACACCTTC. The variable domain in full, with the rest retrieved from reference TRBV7-2 and TRBJ1-2, is GAGVSQSPSNKVTEKGKDVELRCDPISGHTALYWYRQSLGQGLEFLIYFQGNSAPDKSGLPSDRFSAERTGGSVSTLTIQRTQQEDSAVYLCASSLGFPEGSFGYTFGSGTRLTVV.

The chain couples TRBV27 to TRBJ1-2, with 9 bases that match TRBD1. V trimming: 10 bases; J trimming: 1 base; junction bases outside the gene matches: 4. Per the germline V gene, CDR1 is MNHEY and CDR2 is SMNVEV (reference sequence). The CDR3 runs 13 residues. This CDR3 reads CATLGQGNYGYTF. CDR3 nucleotides: TGTGCCACCCTGGGACAGGGTAACTATGGCTACACCTTC.

The chain recombines TRBV14 with TRBJ1-2, with 10 bases matching TRBD1. Trimming cost V 0 bases and J 4 bases; bases outside gene matches: 8. Germline lookup yields CDR1 SGHDN and CDR2 FVKESK. There are 17 residues in the CDR3. Here the CDR3 DNA reads TGTGCCAGCAGCCAAGAGGGGACAGGGGTGCACGGCTATGGCTACACCTTC. This sequence encodes CASSQEGTGVHGYGYTF.

The rearrangement joins TRBV30 to TRBJ1-1; D might be TRBD1 (5 bases). The CDR3 consists of 14 residues. Germline lookup yields CDR1 GTSNPN and CDR2 SVGIG (reference sequence). The V end was cut by 3 bases, the J end by 4 bases, with 15 bases between. DNA for the CDR3: TGTGCCTGGAGCCCAGGGTTGGGTAGCACTGAAGCTTTCTTT. Encoded protein: CAWSPGLGSTEAFF.

This chain uses TRBV29-1 with TRBJ2-7, with a possible D match to TRBD1 (5 bases). V lost 7 bases to trimming and J lost 1 base, with 14 bases between them. CDR1 SQVTM and CDR2 ANQGSEA come from the germline V gene. The CDR3 consists of 13 residues. CDR3: CSAISGQSYEQYF. CDR3 bases: TGCAGCGCTATCTCAGGGCAGTCCTACGAGCAGTACTTC.

This chain connects TRBV9 to TRBJ2-7; 8 bases map to TRBD1. This CDR3 contains 15 residues. Germline-derived CDR1 and CDR2 are SGDLS and YYNGEE. V lost 0 bases to trimming and J lost 4 bases; unmatched junction nucleotides: 6. The CDR3: CASSVEVTGAYEQYF. The CDR3 DNA reads TGTGCCAGCAGCGTAGAGGTGACAGGGGCTTACGAGCAGTACTTC.

The chain carries TRBV2 and TRBJ2-7, with D unresolved. The CDR3 extends over 11 amino acids. Germline CDR1 reads SNHLY; CDR2 reads FYNNEI. V lost 6 bases and J lost 7, with 10 bases in between. The CDR3 DNA follows: TGTGCCAGCAGGAATCAACTAGAGCAGTACTTC. Encoded protein: CASRNQLEQYF.

J is TRBJ2-3 and V is TRBV6-1, with 9 bases aligning to TRBD1. The CDR3 extends over 15 amino acids. Germline V gene sequence: CDR1 MNHNS, CDR2 SASEGT. V shed 1 base, J shed 5 bases, and the junction held 4 bases outside the gene matches. The CDR3 is CASSEDRQGGDTQYF. CDR3 coding DNA: TGTGCCAGCAGTGAAGACAGACAGGGGGGAGATACGCAGTATTTT.

A few counts support this clone. The chain is built from TRBV4-1 and TRBJ1-2, with D tentatively TRBD1 (5 bases). This CDR3 is 15 amino acids long. The germline V and J ends were trimmed by 6 bases and 8 bases, with 22 bases remaining between them. Germline V gene sequence: CDR1 MGHRA, CDR2 YSYEKL. The CDR3 loop is CASRSLLSGEEGYTF. CDR3 sequence (DNA): TGCGCCAGCAGGAGCTTATTATCGGGGGAGGAAGGCTACACCTTC.

The rearrangement joins TRBV7-9 to TRBJ2-7; D possibly corresponds to TRBD2 (7 bases). Germline V gene data show CDR1 as SEHNR and CDR2 as FQNEAQ (reference sequence). The CDR3 runs to 12 residues. V was pared by 8 bases and J by 7 bases, with 15 bases between. The CDR3 DNA follows: TGTGCCAGCGGGAGGGGGGCGGAGGAGCAGTACTTC. The encoded protein is CASGRGAEEQYF.

This chain uses TRBV9 with TRBJ2-7; 9 bases are a match to TRBD1. CDR1 is SGDLS and CDR2 is YYNGEE in the germline V gene. V gave up 0 bases and J gave up 6 bases; unmatched junction bases: 1. The CDR3 is 13 residues long. CDR3 sequence (DNA): TGTGCCAGCAGCGTAGGGGACAGGGTCGAGCAGTACTTC. It encodes CASSVGDRVEQYF.

The rearrangement links TRBV6-5 to TRBJ2-3; 9 bases align to TRBD1. With 8 bases clipped from V and 4 bases from J, the junction kept 10 bases outside the gene matches. This CDR3 has 15 residues. Germline loops: CDR1 MNHEY, CDR2 SVGAGI. The DNA of the CDR3 is TGTGCCAGCCATTACTCTACAGGGGGCCCAGATACGCAGTATTTT. This codes for CASHYSTGGPDTQYF.

The CDR3 spells CASSPRGGINEKLFF. The CDR3 bases are TGTGCCAGCAGCCCTCGTGGGGGGATCAATGAAAAACTGTTTTTT. The chain uses TRBV5-8 and TRBJ1-4, with D possibly matching TRBD1 (5 bases). The CDR3 contains 15 residues. V lost 4 bases, J lost 5 bases, and 15 bases lay in between. Germline CDR1 and CDR2: SGHTS and YDEGEE.

This clone was counted only a few times. V gene TRBV11-2 combines with J gene TRBJ2-5; D call uncertain. CDR3 length: 15 amino acids. V gave up 5 bases and J gave up 2 bases, with 15 bases separating them. The germline CDR1 and CDR2 sequences are SGHAT and FQNNGV. CDR3 bases: TGTGCCAGCAGCCCAGGCAGGTCGTGGCAAGAGACCCAGTACTTC. Translating gives CASSPGRSWQETQYF.

The chain is built from TRBV11-2 and TRBJ2-3, with 14 bases that match TRBD2. Germline V CDR1 and CDR2: SGHAT, FQNNGV. The V segment lost 5 bases and the J segment 2 bases; nucleotides outside the gene matches: 3. The CDR3 is 16 residues long. CDR3 bases: TGTGCCAGCAGCCCGACTAGCGGGGGGGCCACAGATACGCAGTATTTT. Its translation is CASSPTSGGATDTQYF. The whole variable domain, filled in from reference TRBV11-2 and TRBJ2-3, reads EAGVAQSPRYKIIEKRQSVAFWCNPISGHATLYWYQQILGQGPKLLIQFQNNGVVDDSQLPKDRFSAERLKGVDSTLKIQPAKLEDSAVYLCASSPTSGGATDTQYFGPGTRLTVL.

V and J are TRBV19 and TRBJ1-3; maybe TRBD1 (5 bases). The germline gives CDR1 LNHDA, CDR2 SQIVND (reference sequence). V shed 7 bases and J shed 3 bases, with 13 bases lying between them. The CDR3 has 14 amino acids. The CDR3 sequence: CASTWEGLGNTIYF. In nucleotides, the CDR3 is TGTGCCAGTACCTGGGAGGGGCTTGGAAACACCATATATTTT.

The chain carries TRBV30 and TRBJ2-2, with D possibly TRBD2 on 6 matching bases. This CDR3 has 12 amino acids. The V end lost 5 bases, the J end lost 4 bases, and 8 bases lay between the germline ends. Germline CDR1 GTSNPN, CDR2 SVGIG (reference sequence). This CDR3 reads CAWLGGTGELFF. The CDR3 bases are TGTGCCTGGCTGGGGGGCACCGGGGAGCTGTTTTTT. Using reference TRBV30 and TRBJ2-2 for the parts outside the CDR3, the full variable domain is SQTIHQWPATLVQPVGSPLSLECTVEGTSNPNLYWYRQAAGRGLQLLFYSVGIGQISSEVPQNLSASRPQDRQFILSSKKLLLSDSGFYLCAWLGGTGELFFGEGSRLTVL.